The 23 T cell receptor beta chains listed next were all sequenced from one sample in a study of T cell responses to AZD1222 COVID-19 vaccine. Assay: immunoSEQ multiplex PCR; the TCRdb copy retains only in-frame clones and omits some. This table has approximately 150,000 clones, about 94% appearing once. This sample comprised peripheral blood, obtained on day 0 of AZD1222 vaccination. These receptors were taken from an adult in good health.

This clone was picked up a small number of times. The chain carries TRBV7-3 and TRBJ1-1, with D possibly being TRBD1 (5 bases). In germline, CDR1 is SGHTA, CDR2 FQGTGA. The CDR3 spans 15 residues. V lost 1 base and J lost 4, with 13 bases in between. The CDR3 nucleotides read TGTGCCAGCAGCTTAAATCCAGGGAGAAGCACTGAAGCTTTCTTT. This codes for CASSLNPGRSTEAFF.

The rearrangement links TRBV4-3 to TRBJ2-3; D is tentatively TRBD1 or TRBD2 (5 bases each). The germline gives CDR1 LGHNA, CDR2 YSLEER. V lost 2 bases to trimming and J lost 1 base, with 16 bases between them. The CDR3 is made up of 17 amino acids. The CDR3 nucleotides are TGCGCCAGCAGCCAAACTACCCAGGGAGTTCGCACAGATACGCAGTATTTT. Amino acid sequence: CASSQTTQGVRTDTQYF.

This chain uses TRBV28 with TRBJ1-2, with 9 bases lining up with TRBD1. Germline CDR1 reads MDHEN; CDR2 reads SYDVKM. The CDR3 has 14 amino acids. After removal of 5 bases from V and 8 bases from J, the junction contained 9 bases not matched to a gene. CDR3 protein: CASSTPGTGRGYTF. In nucleotides, the CDR3 is TGTGCCAGCAGTACCCCCGGGACAGGGAGAGGCTACACCTTC.

The chain is built from TRBV28 and TRBJ2-7, with a weak D call TRBD2 (6 bases). The germline V gene has CDR1 MDHEN and CDR2 SYDVKM. CDR3 length equals 10 residues. The V gene lost 4 bases and the J gene lost 10 bases, with 8 bases spanning the gap. CDR3 residues: CASSSGGQYF. The CDR3 DNA sequence: TGTGCCAGCAGTTCCGGGGGACAGTACTTC.

The V gene is TRBV6-1, the J gene TRBJ1-1; D uncertain. CDR1 and CDR2 from the germline V gene are MNHNS and SASEGT. The CDR3 extends over 17 amino acids. Trimming shortened V by 2 bases and J by 1 base, and 17 bases separated the two germline ends. The CDR3 loop reads CASSEWPIGTSNTEAFF. The DNA for the CDR3 is TGTGCCAGCAGTGAATGGCCCATAGGAACGTCGAACACTGAAGCTTTCTTT.

The genes are TRBV20-1 and TRBJ2-3, with no clear D. In germline, CDR1 is DFQATT, CDR2 SNEGSKA (reference sequence). V was cut by 3 bases and J by 6 bases, with 4 bases left in between. The CDR3 has 10 amino acids. DNA of the CDR3: TGCAGTGCTAGGCTTGATACGCAGTATTTT. The encoded protein is CSARLDTQYF.

The table lists this clone with a count of one. This chain uses TRBV23-1 with TRBJ1-3; TRBD1 is a possible D gene (5 bases). TRBV23-1 is classed as an ORF, of uncertain function. This CDR3 region has 17 residues. Trimming took 4 bases from V and 0 from J, leaving 16 bases between them. Written as DNA, the CDR3 is TGCGCCAGCAGTCCCATGACAGAGTTCCCCTCTGGAAACACCATATATTTT. Residues: CASSPMTEFPSGNTIYF.

This chain uses TRBV25-1 with TRBJ2-5; TRBD2 agrees at 7 bases. CDR3 length: 16 residues. The J segment lost 5 bases and the V segment lost 7 bases, leaving 16 bases of the junction unmatched. The germline V gene has CDR1 MGHDK and CDR2 SYGVNS. CDR3 residues: CASTPSGARPGETQYF. The CDR3 nucleotides read TGTGCCAGCACACCCAGCGGGGCTCGCCCGGGGGAGACCCAGTACTTC.

This chain links TRBV6-1 with TRBJ2-7; 8 nucleotides agree with TRBD2. The CDR3 totals 14 residues. The ends lost 3 bases at V and 4 bases at J; junction bases unmatched: 5. Germline CDR1 and CDR2: MNHNS and SASEGT. CDR3: CASSDILAEYEQYF. Written as DNA, the CDR3 is TGTGCCAGCAGTGACATACTAGCGGAATACGAGCAGTACTTC.

The chain recombines TRBV5-4 with TRBJ2-1; TRBD2 might be the D (5 bases). The CDR3 extends over 14 amino acids. Trimming cost V 3 bases and J 2 bases, with 9 bases left between them. Germline lookup yields CDR1 SGHNT and CDR2 YYREEE (reference sequence). The CDR3 is CASSYGGTYNEQFF. As DNA, the CDR3 is TGTGCCAGCAGCTACGGAGGAACCTACAATGAGCAGTTCTTC. Full variable domain (rest looked up from reference TRBV5-4 and TRBJ2-1): ETGVTQSPTHLIKTRGQQVTLRCSSQSGHNTVSWYQQALGQGPQFIFQYYREEENGRGNFPPRFSGLQFPNYSSELNVNALELDDSALYLCASSYGGTYNEQFFGPGTRLTVL.

A word on this clone: Different DNA sequences within this sample yield the same CDR3. The chain uses TRBV19 and TRBJ1-2; no clear D gene. The CDR3 loop spans 11 amino acids. The V gene lost 3 bases and the J gene lost 3 bases, with 2 bases spanning the gap. Germline CDR1 and CDR2: LNHDA and SQIVND (reference sequence). Here the CDR3 reads CASSIDYGYTF. CDR3 in DNA: TGTGCCAGTAGTATCGACTATGGCTACACCTTC.

V usage is TRBV6-2 or TRBV6-3 and J usage is TRBJ1-2; the D is unclear. Trimming pared 3 bases from V and 4 bases from J, leaving 6 bases between. Germline V gives CDR1 MNHEY, CDR2 SVGEGT. This CDR3 comprises 12 residues. The CDR3 reads CASSYNSYGYTF. CDR3 coding DNA: TGTGCCAGCAGTTATAACAGCTATGGCTACACCTTC.

In its sample, this clone was seen a few times. The chain has TRBV12-3 or TRBV12-4 and TRBJ1-2; no definite D call. The CDR3 contains 13 residues. The V end lost 6 bases, the J end lost 5 bases, and 13 bases lay between the germline ends. CDR3 sequence reads: CASSPTTEYGYTF. The CDR3 nucleotides are TGTGCCAGCAGCCCTACGACGGAATATGGCTACACCTTC.

The rearrangement links TRBV3-1 (or the pseudogene TRBV3-2) to TRBJ1-2; TRBD1 matches 7 bases. Per germline, CDR1 LGHDT and CDR2 YNNKEL (reference sequence). V lost 1 base and J lost 4; bases outside the gene matches: 9. The CDR3 has 16 amino acids. The CDR3 region has the DNA TGTGCCAGCAGCCAAGCCGGGGACAGTTCTTTCTATGGCTACACCTTC. It translates to CASSQAGDSSFYGYTF.

The CDR3 reads CASSLGGPNTEAFF. In DNA form, the CDR3 reads TGTGCCAGCAGCTTAGGCGGACCGAACACTGAAGCTTTCTTT. V gene TRBV7-3 combines with J gene TRBJ1-1; D remains unclear. From germline, CDR1 is SGHTA and CDR2 FQGTGA. Trimming took off 2 bases at V and 1 base at J, with 8 bases between the two ends. This CDR3 region has 14 residues.

This chain links TRBV5-6 with TRBJ2-1, with D perhaps TRBD2 (5 bases). With 1 base removed from V and 3 bases from J, the gap between germline ends came to 11 bases. CDR1 is SGHDT and CDR2 is YYEEEE in the germline V gene. The CDR3 is 15 amino acids. Here the CDR3 DNA reads TGTGCCAGCAGCTTGAGCGGACTTTTCTACAATGAGCAGTTCTTC. The encoded protein is CASSLSGLFYNEQFF.

The V call is TRBV6-5, the J call TRBJ1-5, with a weak D call TRBD1 (5 bases). Trimming left V 2 bases short and J 7 bases short, with 12 bases between. Per germline, CDR1 MNHEY and CDR2 SVGAGI. The CDR3 spans 14 residues. CDR3 in amino acids: CASSYVGVGQPQHF. CDR3 bases: TGTGCCAGCAGTTACGTGGGGGTAGGGCAGCCCCAGCATTTT.

The chain employs TRBV12-5 and TRBJ1-2; D might be TRBD1 (5 bases). V lost 2 bases and J 6 bases, leaving 16 bases between the germline ends. This CDR3 has 15 residues. Germline-derived CDR1 and CDR2 are LGHNT and FRNRAP. CDR3 residues: CASGLRSGGGDGYTF. Here the CDR3 DNA reads TGTGCTAGTGGTTTGCGGAGCGGCGGGGGAGATGGCTACACCTTC.

This clone was observed once. This chain joins TRBV6-1 and TRBJ1-4, with D unresolved. The CDR3 consists of 16 residues. CDR1 is MNHNS, CDR2 SASEGT, per germline. The V end was cut by 2 bases, the J end by 0 bases, with 10 bases between. The CDR3 DNA reads TGTGCCAGCAGTGAACCGCTAGGGACAACTAATGAAAAACTGTTTTTT. It codes for CASSEPLGTTNEKLFF.

This clone was observed a single time. The sample carries other DNA sequences with the same CDR3. V is TRBV5-1 and J is TRBJ2-1; 9 nucleotides agree with TRBD1. Per the germline V gene, CDR1 is SGHRS and CDR2 is YFSETQ. The V segment lost 4 bases and the J segment 1 base; nucleotides outside the gene matches: 3. The CDR3 covers 15 residues. The CDR3 DNA reads as TGCGCCAGCAGCAGGGACAGGGTATCCTACAATGAGCAGTTCTTC. Amino acid sequence: CASSRDRVSYNEQFF.

CDR3 protein: CASSASSGGRGNQETQYF. CDR3 in DNA: TGTGCCAGCAGCGCTTCTAGCGGGGGCCGGGGGAATCAAGAGACCCAGTACTTC. The V gene is TRBV9, the J gene TRBJ2-5; 10 bases line up with TRBD2. The ends lost 3 bases at V and 2 bases at J; junction bases unmatched: 13. This CDR3 has 18 amino acids. The germline CDR1 and CDR2 sequences are SGDLS and YYNGEE.

This CDR3 is CASSTGVDWPQHF. CDR3 nucleotides: TGTGCCAGCAGTACAGGGGTGGATTGGCCCCAGCATTTT. The rearrangement uses TRBV6-2 or TRBV6-3 and TRBJ1-5, with 7 positions matching TRBD1. This CDR3 spans 13 amino acids. Germline-derived CDR1 and CDR2 are MNHEY and SVGEGT. V trimming: 5 bases; J trimming: 9 bases; junction bases outside the gene matches: 7.

The chain links TRBV20-1 to TRBJ1-2; D is unresolved. Trimming removed 0 bases at V and 12 bases at J, with 11 bases between. From germline, CDR1 is DFQATT and CDR2 SNEGSKA (reference sequence). The CDR3 spans 11 residues. CDR3 sequence (DNA): TGCAGTGCTAGAGAGGAGGGTCCAGACACCTTC. The encoded protein is CSAREEGPDTF.